This T cell receptor beta chain comes out of a study of HIV-infected patients and healthy controls. Study information: Total CDR3 counts per chain did not differ significantly between patients and controls.

cDNA was made from 500 ng RNA using alpha and beta constant primers. Using multiplexing indices, alpha and beta chain libraries were generated apart by chain-specific third strand synthesis. A single record per CDR3 protein comes from TCRdb applying MiXCR to the 5' RACE reads. The table lists 15,000 to 20,000 distinct CDR3 sequences, roughly 8.7% of them singletons. Broader study findings: Treated samples reflected only about three months of therapy, arguably too short to observe immune reconstitution.

Per germline, CDR1 LGHNA and CDR2 YNFKEQ. With 1 base removed from V and 1 base from J, the gap between germline ends came to 13 bases. The CDR3 is 16 residues long. Roughly three months, about 14 weeks, into antiretroviral therapy, follow-up blood was collected. All unsorted peripheral T cells were captured because whole blood was used without fractionation. This clonotype was found many times. What it binds is unknown. The receptor's source is an adult with HIV infection. The sequenced sample was blood, obtained during antiretroviral therapy. The chain links TRBV4-2 to TRBJ2-5; D gene uncertain. DNA for the CDR3: TGTGCCAGCAGCCAAGGGGAAAGGCTACTCCAAGAGACCCAGTACTTC. The encoded protein is CASSQGERLLQETQYF.